Reported below is one TCR beta chain. The table came from immunoSEQ multiplex PCR; TCRdb's copy has only in-frame clones and leaves some out. Among roughly 67,000 clones listed, 80% to 95% were seen once. This entry belongs to a study of T cell clones after liver transplantation. Germline CDR1 reads MNHNS; CDR2 reads SASEGT. Trimming stripped 1 base from V and 4 bases from J, with 10 bases between. The CDR3 is 14 residues long. This sample comprised CD4+ T cells from blood, obtained around 25 months after liver transplant. The receptor's source is a human patient who received a liver transplant. These T cells may partly come from the graft donor. The chain joins TRBV6-1 to TRBJ2-5; D is unclear. The CDR3 is CASSEVARRETQYF. CDR3 sequence (DNA): TGTGCCAGCAGTGAAGTGGCTAGACGAGAGACCCAGTACTTC.